This TCR beta chain is from a study of identical twins. Study-level points and caveats: In monozygotic twins, models underestimated the sharing of out-of-frame TCR alpha.

Healthy Caucasians provided all donations. Worth noting for this clonotype: Its antigen is unidentified.

The CDR3 consists of 12 residues. Trimming took off 4 bases at V and 10 bases at J, with 11 bases between the two ends. The germline CDR1 and CDR2 sequences are ENHRY and SYGVKD. MiXCR, run by TCRdb on the 5' RACE reads, gives a single entry per CDR3 protein. This table holds 1.5 million or so distinct CDR3 sequences, more than 30% found once. The sample taken for sequencing was cord blood. The gene calls are TRBV10-3 and TRBJ2-1; D may be TRBD1 (7 bases). The receptor was isolated from a newborn girl in good health. The DNA of the CDR3 is TGTGCCATCAGTGCGACAGGGAGGGAGCAGTTCTTC. It translates to CAISATGREQFF.